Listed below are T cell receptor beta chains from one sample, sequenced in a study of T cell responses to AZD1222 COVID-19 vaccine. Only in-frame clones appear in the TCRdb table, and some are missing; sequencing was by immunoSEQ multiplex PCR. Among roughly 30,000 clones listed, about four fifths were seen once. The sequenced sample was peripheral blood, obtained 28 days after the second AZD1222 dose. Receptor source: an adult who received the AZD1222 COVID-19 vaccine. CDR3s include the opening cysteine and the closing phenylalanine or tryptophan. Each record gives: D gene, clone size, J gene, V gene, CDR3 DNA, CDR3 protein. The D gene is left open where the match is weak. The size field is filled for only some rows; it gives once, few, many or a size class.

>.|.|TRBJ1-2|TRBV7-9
TGTGCCAGCAGCTCTCCAGTCGAGGGGAGGTATGGCTACACCTTC
CASSSPVEGRYGYTF
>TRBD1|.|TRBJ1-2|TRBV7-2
TGTGCCAGCAGCTTCGACAGGGGAGGTGGCTACACCTTC
CASSFDRGGGYTF
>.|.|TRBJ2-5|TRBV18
TGTGCCAGCTCACCACCCACTGGGCCTCTGAGCCAGTACTTC
CASSPPTGPLSQYF
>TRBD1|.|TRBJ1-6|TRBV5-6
TGTGCCAGCAGCTTATGGGACAGTGCCCACCTCCACTTT
CASSLWDSAHLHF
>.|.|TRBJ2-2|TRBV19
TGTGCCAGTACTCTACTACGGACCTCCACCGGGGAGCTGTTTTTT
CASTLLRTSTGELFF
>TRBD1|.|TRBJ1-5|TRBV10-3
TGTGCCATCGGACAGGGTGACAATCAGCCCCAGCATTTT
CAIGQGDNQPQHF
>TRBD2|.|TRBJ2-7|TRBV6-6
TGTGCCAGCAGTTTTGGGACTAGCGGGGGCAACGAGCAGTACTTC
CASSFGTSGGNEQYF
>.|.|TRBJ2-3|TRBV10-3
TGTGCCATCAGGAGGACCCTAACGACCACAGCCACAGATACGCAGTATTTT
CAIRRTLTTTATDTQYF
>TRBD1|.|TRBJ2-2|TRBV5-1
TGCGCCAGCAGCCCCTCGGGACAGGGGGACACCGGGGAGCTGTTTTTT
CASSPSGQGDTGELFF
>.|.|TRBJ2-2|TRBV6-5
TGTGCCAGCAGTTATGATCGGGCCACCGGGGAGCTGTTTTTT
CASSYDRATGELFF
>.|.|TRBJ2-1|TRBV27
TGTGCCAGCAGTTTATGGGGGGCCGAGCAGTTCTTC
CASSLWGAEQFF
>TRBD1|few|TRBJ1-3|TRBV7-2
TGTGCCAGCAGCGCAGGACAGGCTGGAAACACCATATATTTT
CASSAGQAGNTIYF
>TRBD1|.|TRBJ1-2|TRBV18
TGTGCCAGCTCACCAGCAGCGGGACAGGAATATGGCTACACCTTC
CASSPAAGQEYGYTF
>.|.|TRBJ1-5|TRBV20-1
TGCAGTGCTAGTACTCCTTTCCGACATAGCAATCAGCCCCAGCATTTT
CSASTPFRHSNQPQHF
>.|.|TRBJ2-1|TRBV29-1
TGCAGCGTTGAAAGATATTCGGGAGACAATGAGCAGTTCTTC
CSVERYSGDNEQFF